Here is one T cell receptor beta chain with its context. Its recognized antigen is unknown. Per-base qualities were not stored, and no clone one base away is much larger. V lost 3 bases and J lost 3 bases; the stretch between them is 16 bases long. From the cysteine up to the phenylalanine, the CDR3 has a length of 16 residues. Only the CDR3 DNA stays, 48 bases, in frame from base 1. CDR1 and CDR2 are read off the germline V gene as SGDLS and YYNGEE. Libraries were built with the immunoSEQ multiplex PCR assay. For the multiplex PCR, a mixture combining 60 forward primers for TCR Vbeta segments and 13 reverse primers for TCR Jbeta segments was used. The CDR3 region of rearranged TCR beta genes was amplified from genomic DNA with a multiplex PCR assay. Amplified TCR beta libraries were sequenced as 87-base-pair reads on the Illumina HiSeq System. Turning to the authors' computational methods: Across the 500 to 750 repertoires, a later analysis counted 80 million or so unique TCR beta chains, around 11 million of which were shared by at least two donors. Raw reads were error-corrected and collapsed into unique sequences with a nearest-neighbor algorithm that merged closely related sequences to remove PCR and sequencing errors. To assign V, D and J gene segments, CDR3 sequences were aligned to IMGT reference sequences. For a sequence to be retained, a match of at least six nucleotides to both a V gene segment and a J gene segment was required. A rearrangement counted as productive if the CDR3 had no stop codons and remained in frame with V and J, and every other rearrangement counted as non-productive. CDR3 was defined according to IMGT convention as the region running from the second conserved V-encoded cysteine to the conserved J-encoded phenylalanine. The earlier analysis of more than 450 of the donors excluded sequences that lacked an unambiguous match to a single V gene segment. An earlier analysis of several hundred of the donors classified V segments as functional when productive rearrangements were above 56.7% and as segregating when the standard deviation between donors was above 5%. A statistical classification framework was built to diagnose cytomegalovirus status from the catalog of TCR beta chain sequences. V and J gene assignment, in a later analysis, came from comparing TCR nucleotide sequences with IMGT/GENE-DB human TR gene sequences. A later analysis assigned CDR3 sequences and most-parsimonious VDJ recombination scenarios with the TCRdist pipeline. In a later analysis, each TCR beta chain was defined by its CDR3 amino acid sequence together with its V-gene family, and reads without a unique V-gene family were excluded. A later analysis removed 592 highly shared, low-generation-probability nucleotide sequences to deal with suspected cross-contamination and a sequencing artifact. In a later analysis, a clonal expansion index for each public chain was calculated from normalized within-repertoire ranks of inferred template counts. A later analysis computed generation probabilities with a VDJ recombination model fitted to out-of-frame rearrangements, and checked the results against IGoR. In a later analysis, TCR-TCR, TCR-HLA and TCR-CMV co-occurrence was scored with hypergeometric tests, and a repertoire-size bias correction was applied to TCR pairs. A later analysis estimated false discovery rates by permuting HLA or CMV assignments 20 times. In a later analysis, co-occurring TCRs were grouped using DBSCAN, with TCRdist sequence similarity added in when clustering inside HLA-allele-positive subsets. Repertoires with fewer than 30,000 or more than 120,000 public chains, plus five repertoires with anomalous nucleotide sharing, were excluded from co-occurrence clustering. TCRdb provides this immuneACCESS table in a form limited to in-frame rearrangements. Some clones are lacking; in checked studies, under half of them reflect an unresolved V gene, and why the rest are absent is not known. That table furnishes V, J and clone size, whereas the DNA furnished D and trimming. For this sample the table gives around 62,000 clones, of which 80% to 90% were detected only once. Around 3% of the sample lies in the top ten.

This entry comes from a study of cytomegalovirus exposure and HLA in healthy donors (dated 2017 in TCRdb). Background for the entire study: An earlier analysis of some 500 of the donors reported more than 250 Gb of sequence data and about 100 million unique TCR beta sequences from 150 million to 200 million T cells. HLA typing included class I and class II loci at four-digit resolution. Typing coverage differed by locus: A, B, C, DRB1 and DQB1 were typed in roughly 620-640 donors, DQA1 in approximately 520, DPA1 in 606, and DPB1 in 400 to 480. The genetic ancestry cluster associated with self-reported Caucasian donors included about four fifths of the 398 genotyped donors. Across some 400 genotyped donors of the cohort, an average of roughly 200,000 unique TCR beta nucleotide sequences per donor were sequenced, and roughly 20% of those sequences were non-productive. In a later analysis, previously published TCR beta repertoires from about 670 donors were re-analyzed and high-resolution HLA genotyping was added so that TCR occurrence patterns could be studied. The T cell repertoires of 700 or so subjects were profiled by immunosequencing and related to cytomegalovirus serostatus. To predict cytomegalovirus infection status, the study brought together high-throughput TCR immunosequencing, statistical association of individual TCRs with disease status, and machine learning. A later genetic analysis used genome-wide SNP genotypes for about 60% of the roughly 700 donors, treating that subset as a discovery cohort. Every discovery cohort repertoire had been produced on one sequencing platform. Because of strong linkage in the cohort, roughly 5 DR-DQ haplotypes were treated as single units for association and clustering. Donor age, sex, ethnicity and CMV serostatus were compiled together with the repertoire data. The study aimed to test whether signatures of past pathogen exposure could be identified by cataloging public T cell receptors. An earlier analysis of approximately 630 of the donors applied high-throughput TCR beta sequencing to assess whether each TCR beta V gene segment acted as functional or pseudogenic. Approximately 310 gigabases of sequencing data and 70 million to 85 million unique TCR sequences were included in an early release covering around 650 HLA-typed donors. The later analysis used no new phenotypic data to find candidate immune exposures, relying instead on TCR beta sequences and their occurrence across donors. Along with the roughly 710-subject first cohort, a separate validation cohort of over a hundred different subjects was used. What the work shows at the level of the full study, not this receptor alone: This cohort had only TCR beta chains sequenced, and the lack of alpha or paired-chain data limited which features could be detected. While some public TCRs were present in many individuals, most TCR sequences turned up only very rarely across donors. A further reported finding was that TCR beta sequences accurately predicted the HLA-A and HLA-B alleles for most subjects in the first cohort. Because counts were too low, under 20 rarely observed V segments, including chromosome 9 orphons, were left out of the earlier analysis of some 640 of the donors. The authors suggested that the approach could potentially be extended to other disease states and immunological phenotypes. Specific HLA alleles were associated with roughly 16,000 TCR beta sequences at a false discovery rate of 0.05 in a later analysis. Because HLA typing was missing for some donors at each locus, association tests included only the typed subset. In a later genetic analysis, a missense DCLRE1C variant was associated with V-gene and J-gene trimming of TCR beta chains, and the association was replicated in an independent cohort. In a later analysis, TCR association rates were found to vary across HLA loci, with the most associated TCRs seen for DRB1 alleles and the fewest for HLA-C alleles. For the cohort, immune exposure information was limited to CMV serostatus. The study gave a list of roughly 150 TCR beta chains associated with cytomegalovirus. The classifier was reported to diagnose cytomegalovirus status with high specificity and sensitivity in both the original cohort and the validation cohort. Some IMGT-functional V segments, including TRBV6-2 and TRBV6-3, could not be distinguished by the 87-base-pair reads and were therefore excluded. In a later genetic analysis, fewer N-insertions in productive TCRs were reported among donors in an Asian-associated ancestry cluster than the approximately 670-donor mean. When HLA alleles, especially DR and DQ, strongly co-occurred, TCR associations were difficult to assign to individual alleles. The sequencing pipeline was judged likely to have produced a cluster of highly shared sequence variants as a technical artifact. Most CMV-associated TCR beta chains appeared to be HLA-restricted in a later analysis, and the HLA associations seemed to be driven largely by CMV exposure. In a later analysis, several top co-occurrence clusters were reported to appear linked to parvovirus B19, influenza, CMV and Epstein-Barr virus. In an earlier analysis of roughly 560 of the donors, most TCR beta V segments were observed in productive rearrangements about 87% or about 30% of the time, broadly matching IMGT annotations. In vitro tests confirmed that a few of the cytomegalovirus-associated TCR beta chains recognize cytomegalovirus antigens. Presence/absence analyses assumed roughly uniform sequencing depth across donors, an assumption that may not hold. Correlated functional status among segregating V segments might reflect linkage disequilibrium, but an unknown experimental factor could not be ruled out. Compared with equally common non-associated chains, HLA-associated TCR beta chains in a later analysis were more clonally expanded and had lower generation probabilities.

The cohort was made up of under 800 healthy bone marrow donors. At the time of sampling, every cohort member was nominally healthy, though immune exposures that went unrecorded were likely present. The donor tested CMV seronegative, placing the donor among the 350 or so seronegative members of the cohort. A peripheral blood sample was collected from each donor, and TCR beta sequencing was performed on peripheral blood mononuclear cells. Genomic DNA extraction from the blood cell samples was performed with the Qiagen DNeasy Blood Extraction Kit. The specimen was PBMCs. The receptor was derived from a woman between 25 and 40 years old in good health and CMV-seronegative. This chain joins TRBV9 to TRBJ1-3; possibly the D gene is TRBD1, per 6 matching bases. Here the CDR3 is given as CASSEDLQGDGNTIYF. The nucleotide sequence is TGTGCCAGCAGCGAGGATCTACAGGGCGATGGAAACACCATATATTTT.